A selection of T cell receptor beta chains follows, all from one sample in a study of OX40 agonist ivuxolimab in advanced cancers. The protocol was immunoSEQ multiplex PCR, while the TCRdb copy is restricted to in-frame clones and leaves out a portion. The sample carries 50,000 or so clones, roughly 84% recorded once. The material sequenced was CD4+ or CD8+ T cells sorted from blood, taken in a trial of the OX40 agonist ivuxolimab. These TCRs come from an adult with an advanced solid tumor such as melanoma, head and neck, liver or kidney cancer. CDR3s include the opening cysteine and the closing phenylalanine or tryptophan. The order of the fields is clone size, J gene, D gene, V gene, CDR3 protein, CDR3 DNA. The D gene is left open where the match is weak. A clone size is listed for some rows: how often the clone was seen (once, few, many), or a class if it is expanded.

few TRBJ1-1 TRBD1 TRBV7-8 CASSLGPGQGSTEAFF TGTGCCAGCAGCTTAGGACCGGGACAGGGATCCACTGAAGCTTTCTTT
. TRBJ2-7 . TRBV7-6 CASSLGVGNSYEQYF TGTGCCAGCAGCTTAGGGGTAGGCAACTCCTACGAGCAGTACTTC
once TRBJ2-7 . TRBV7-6 CASSLDGGEYEQYF TGTGCCAGCAGCTTAGACGGGGGCGAATACGAGCAGTACTTC
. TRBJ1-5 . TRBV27 CASRRGNSNQPQHF TGTGCCAGCAGACGGGGGAATAGCAATCAGCCCCAGCATTTT
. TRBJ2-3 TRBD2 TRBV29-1 CSVDASGVTDTQYF TGCAGCGTTGATGCTAGCGGGGTGACAGATACGCAGTATTTT
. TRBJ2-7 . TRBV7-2 CASSFQEPSSYEQYF TGTGCCAGCAGCTTCCAGGAGCCGAGCTCCTACGAGCAGTACTTC
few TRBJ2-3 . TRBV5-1 CASSLGSPSTDTQYF TGCGCCAGCAGCTTGGGGTCTCCTAGCACAGATACGCAGTATTTT
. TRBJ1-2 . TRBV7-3 CASSLAAGRGYTF TGTGCCAGCAGCTTAGCGGCAGGGAGAGGCTACACCTTC
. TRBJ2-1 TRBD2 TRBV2 CASSDGLAGSNEQFF TGTGCCAGCAGTGATGGGCTAGCGGGGTCAAATGAGCAGTTCTTC
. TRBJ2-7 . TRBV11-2 CASSLGGSTYEQYF TGTGCCAGCAGCTTAGGGGGGAGCACCTACGAGCAGTACTTC
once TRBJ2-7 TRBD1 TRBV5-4 CASSLGLPGQGYHEQYF TGTGCCAGCAGCTTGGGGCTTCCGGGACAGGGGTACCACGAGCAGTACTTC
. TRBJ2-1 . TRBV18 CASSPGRDNEQFF TGTGCCAGCTCACCCGGGAGAGACAATGAGCAGTTCTTC
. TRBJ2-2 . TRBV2 CASKQPSENTGELFF TGTGCCAGCAAACAGCCTAGCGAGAACACCGGGGAGCTGTTTTTT
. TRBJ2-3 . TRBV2 CASSITDTQYF TGTGCCAGCAGCATCACAGATACGCAGTATTTT
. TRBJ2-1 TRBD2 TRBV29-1 CSVASFGGDSYNEQFF TGCAGCGTCGCCTCGTTTGGGGGGGATTCCTACAATGAGCAGTTCTTC
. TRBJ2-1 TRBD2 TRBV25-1 CASSVASGHNEQFF TGTGCCAGCAGTGTTGCTAGCGGGCACAATGAGCAGTTCTTC